The 13 T cell receptor beta chains below all came from one sample that was sequenced in a study of spatial heterogeneity in lung cancer. TCRdb re-derived calls from the 5' RACE reads in MiXCR, one entry per CDR3 protein. The data show some 8,600 distinct CDR3 sequences, approximately 4.6% seen once. Regarding time point: sample taken at primary tumor resection. Unsorted whole RNA of tumor, nontumor lung or frozen PBMC was sequenced. Sequences were derived from PBMCs, sampled at surgery. These receptors originate from a male donor with early-stage non-small cell lung cancer.

This clonotype has ten or more counts. This beta chain is an unintended read in a library built for alpha chains; its size means little. The chain recombines TRBV27 with TRBJ1-1; D remains ambiguous. Germline lookup yields CDR1 MNHEY and CDR2 SMNVEV (reference sequence). Trimming cost V 6 bases and J 8 bases, with 16 bases left between them. The CDR3 has 13 residues. The CDR3 sequence is CASRTNPLSEAFF. The CDR3 coding sequence is TGTGCCAGCAGAACAAACCCCCTCTCAGAAGCTTTCTTT.

There are many counts of this clonotype. This beta chain is a stray read from a library made for alpha chains; its abundance is not meaningful. The V call is TRBV29-1, the J call TRBJ1-2, with D uncertain. Germline V gene data show CDR1 as SQVTM and CDR2 as ANQGSEA. The CDR3 has 12 amino acids. Trimming removed 7 bases at V and 0 bases at J, with 9 bases between. The CDR3 DNA is TGCAGCGCGGCCCAAGCTAACTATGGCTACACCTTC. Protein: CSAAQANYGYTF.

This clonotype has ten or more counts. Because this beta chain is a stray read in a library intended to capture alpha chains, its abundance should not be given much weight. The gene calls are TRBV10-1 and TRBJ2-7; tentatively, D is TRBD1 (5 bases). Between the trimmed V and J ends, which lost 3 bases and 7 bases, there was a span of 22 bases. This CDR3 spans 16 amino acids. Germline values: CDR1 WNHNN, CDR2 SYGVQD (reference sequence). The CDR3 loop is CASSEGYGAAPDEQYF. The CDR3 bases are TGCGCCAGCAGTGAAGGGTATGGGGCCGCGCCGGATGAGCAGTACTTC.

This clonotype is medium-sized within its sample. For a library built for alpha chains, this beta chain is a stray read; little rests on its size. The chain is built from TRBV7-2 and TRBJ2-1; 7 bases align to TRBD2. This CDR3 comprises 13 residues. V lost 1 base, J lost 9 bases, and 3 bases stayed unmatched. Per germline, CDR1 SGHTA and CDR2 FQGNSA. CDR3: CASSLVQRGEQFF. Here the CDR3 DNA reads TGTGCCAGCAGCTTAGTACAGCGGGGTGAGCAGTTCTTC.

This clonotype was observed at least ten times. Within a library made for alpha chains, this beta chain is off target, and its count is uninformative. This chain uses TRBV14 with TRBJ1-2; 7 bases map to TRBD1. The germline V gene has CDR1 SGHDN and CDR2 FVKESK. V was pared by 4 bases and J by 2 bases, with 7 bases of the junction left unmatched. The CDR3 totals 15 residues. CDR3 region: CASSPPGTVNYGYTF. Written as DNA, the CDR3 is TGTGCCAGCAGCCCTCCCGGGACAGTCAACTATGGCTACACCTTC.

There are many counts of this clonotype. Being off target in a library aimed at alpha chains, this beta chain has a size of little meaning. The genes are TRBV15 and TRBJ2-3; D is uncertain. The CDR3 contains 14 residues. Between the trimmed V and J ends, which lost 5 bases and 4 bases, there was a span of 13 bases. Germline lookup yields CDR1 LNHNV and CDR2 YYDKDF (reference sequence). The CDR3 DNA reads as TGTGCCACCAGCTCGTTAGTTGGGGCAGATACGCAGTATTTT. Translated, it gives CATSSLVGADTQYF.

This clonotype was detected many times. Since the library was made to target alpha chains, this beta chain is a stray read and its abundance is not meaningful. The CDR3 loop is CASSSSGTRAYGYTF. The CDR3, as DNA: TGCGCCAGCAGCTCGTCCGGGACCCGGGCCTATGGCTACACCTTC. The rearrangement joins TRBV5-1 to TRBJ1-2; tentatively, D is TRBD1 (5 bases). The CDR3 has 15 amino acids. Germline V gene lookup returns CDR1 SGHRS and CDR2 YFSETQ. V dropped 3 bases and J dropped 4 bases, with 16 bases sitting between them.

This clonotype came up many times. Because this beta chain is a stray read in a library intended to capture alpha chains, its abundance should not be given much weight. This sequence joins TRBV6-1 and TRBJ2-6; D not resolved. Per germline, CDR1 MNHNS and CDR2 SASEGT. The CDR3 has 16 residues. Trimming left V 2 bases short and J 1 base short, with 9 bases between. DNA of the CDR3: TGTGCCAGCAGTGAACACAGAGCGTCTGGGGCCAACGTCCTGACTTTC. Its translation is CASSEHRASGANVLTF.

This clonotype was picked up a small number of times. This beta chain slipped into a library made for alpha chains as a stray read, so its size is not meaningful. The chain joins TRBV19 to TRBJ1-5, with a weak D call TRBD1 (6 bases). The CDR3 has 13 amino acids. Looked up from germline, CDR1 is LNHDA and CDR2 is SQIVND (reference sequence). Trimming shortened V by 7 bases and J by 16 bases, and 23 bases separated the two germline ends. CDR3 nucleotide sequence: TGTGCCAGTAACCCGCGGGACATCCGGACCCTCCATTTT. Its translation is CASNPRDIRTLHF.

By sample share, this clonotype is medium-sized (0.01 to 0.1%). In a library made to pick up alpha chains, this beta chain is a stray read with a size that means little. This rearrangement joins TRBV11-2 to TRBJ2-2; D is ambiguous. CDR1 is SGHAT, CDR2 FQNNGV, per germline. This CDR3 contains 16 residues. V gave up 2 bases and J gave up 2 bases, with 12 bases separating them. In nucleotides, the CDR3 is TGTGCCAGCAGCTTAAAAGGCAGTACAAACACCGGGGAGCTGTTTTTT. It translates to CASSLKGSTNTGELFF.

This clonotype was seen ten or more times. This beta chain represents an off-target read in a library built for alpha chains; its size is of limited meaning. The chain couples TRBV20-1 to TRBJ1-1; D perhaps matches TRBD1 (5 bases). In germline, CDR1 is DFQATT, CDR2 SNEGSKA (reference sequence). V was trimmed by 7 bases and J by 8 bases, leaving 17 bases between them. The CDR3 runs 12 residues. The CDR3 sequence: CSVPKGLKEAFF. Written as DNA, the CDR3 is TGCAGTGTCCCAAAGGGGCTTAAGGAAGCTTTCTTT.

On this clonotype: The library was designed around alpha chains, so this beta chain is a stray read whose abundance carries little weight. This chain joins TRBV5-1 and TRBJ1-2, with 7 bases matching TRBD1. The CDR3 spans 15 residues. The V gene's germline CDR1 is SGHRS and CDR2 YFSETQ. V was pared by 4 bases and J by 4 bases, with 10 bases of the junction left unmatched. The CDR3 reads CASSPAGQISYGYTF. The CDR3 bases are TGCGCCAGCAGCCCCGCGGGACAGATAAGCTATGGCTACACCTTC. Variable domain in full (rest from reference TRBV5-1 and TRBJ1-2): KAGVTQTPRYLIKTRGQQVTLSCSPISGHRSVSWYQQTPGQGLQFLFEYFSETQRNKGNFPGRFSGRQFSNSRSEMNVSTLELGDSALYLCASSPAGQISYGYTFGSGTRLTVV.

This clonotype was seen many times. Found in a library prepared for alpha chains, this beta chain is an off-target read, and its abundance has little meaning. This chain uses TRBV20-1 with TRBJ2-5, with D unclear. The CDR3 loop spans 11 amino acids. Germline-derived CDR1 and CDR2 are DFQATT and SNEGSKA (reference sequence). The germline V and J ends were trimmed by 0 bases and 10 bases, with 9 bases remaining between them. CDR3 residues: CSARDISHQYF. CDR3 DNA: TGCAGTGCTAGAGATATCTCCCACCAGTACTTC.